Only a few counts were recorded for the clone carrying this TCR beta chain. The antigen is not known. The sample is drawn from a study of cytomegalovirus exposure and HLA in healthy donors. The CDR3 covers 12 residues. The V gene end was trimmed by 6 bases and the J gene end by 0 bases; junction bases not matched to a gene: 1. Germline loops: CDR1 SQVTM, CDR2 ANQGSEA. It was with 60 Vbeta and 13 Jbeta primers that the PCR ran. Method: immunoSEQ multiplex PCR; TCRdb's copy keeps in-frame clones and lacks some. Seen here are over 110,000 clones, 70% to 80% observed once, and the top ten hold approximately 5.6%. Study results and limitations: Common viral pathogens seemed, in a later analysis, to connect with several of the most significant clusters.

This receptor was obtained from a woman aged 40 to 50 in good health and CMV-seropositive. Sequences were obtained from PBMCs. V and J are TRBV29-1 and TRBJ1-2; 7 bases line up with TRBD1. The CDR3 bases are TGCAGCGTGGGGACAGCTAACTATGGCTACACCTTC. It translates to CSVGTANYGYTF. Drawing the rest from reference TRBV29-1 and TRBJ1-2, the complete variable domain is SAVISQKPSRDICQRGTSLTIQCQVDSQVTMMFWYRQQPGQSLTLIATANQGSEATYESGFVIDKFPISRPNLTFSTLTVSNMSPEDSSIYLCSVGTANYGYTFGSGTRLTVV.